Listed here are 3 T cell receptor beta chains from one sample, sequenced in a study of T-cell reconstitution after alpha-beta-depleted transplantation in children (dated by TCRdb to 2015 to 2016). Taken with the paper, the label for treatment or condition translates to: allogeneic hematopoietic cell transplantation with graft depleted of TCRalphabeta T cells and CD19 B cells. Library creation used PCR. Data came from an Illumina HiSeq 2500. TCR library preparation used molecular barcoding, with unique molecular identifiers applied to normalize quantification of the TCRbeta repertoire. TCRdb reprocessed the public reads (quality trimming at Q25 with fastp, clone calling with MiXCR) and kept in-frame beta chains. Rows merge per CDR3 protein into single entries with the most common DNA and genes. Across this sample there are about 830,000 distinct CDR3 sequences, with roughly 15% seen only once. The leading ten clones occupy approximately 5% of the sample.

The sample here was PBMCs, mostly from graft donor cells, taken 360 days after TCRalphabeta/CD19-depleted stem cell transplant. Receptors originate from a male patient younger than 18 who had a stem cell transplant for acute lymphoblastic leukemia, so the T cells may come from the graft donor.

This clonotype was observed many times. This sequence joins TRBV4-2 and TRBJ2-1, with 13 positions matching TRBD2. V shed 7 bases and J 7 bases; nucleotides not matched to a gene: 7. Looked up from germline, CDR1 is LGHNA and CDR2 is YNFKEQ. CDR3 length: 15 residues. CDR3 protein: CASTGLAGVYNEQFF. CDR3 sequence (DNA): TGTGCCAGCACCGGACTAGCGGGAGTTTATAATGAGCAGTTCTTC.

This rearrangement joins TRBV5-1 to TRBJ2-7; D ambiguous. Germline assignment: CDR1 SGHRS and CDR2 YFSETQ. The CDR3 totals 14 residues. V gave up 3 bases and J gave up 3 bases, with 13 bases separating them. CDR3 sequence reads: CASSSTSRGYEQYF. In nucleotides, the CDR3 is TGCGCCAGCAGCTCGACCAGTCGCGGCTACGAGCAGTACTTC.

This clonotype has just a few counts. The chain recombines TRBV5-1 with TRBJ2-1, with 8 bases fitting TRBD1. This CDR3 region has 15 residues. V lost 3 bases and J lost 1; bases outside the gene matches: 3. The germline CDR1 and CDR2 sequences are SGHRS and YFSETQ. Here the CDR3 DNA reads TGCGCCAGCAGCTCGACAGGGGAATCCTACAATGAGCAGTTCTTC. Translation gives CASSSTGESYNEQFF.